These 21 T cell receptor beta chains came from one sample sequenced in a study of vaccination and CD4 T cells after COVID-19. Stated treatment: approximately 9-day PBMC culture with coronavirus spike peptide pools or control peptides (ViraFEST assay). Scientists ran DNA taken from cultured CD4+ T cells through the Oncomine TCR Beta short-read assay for sequencing. TCRdb re-derived calls from the PCR reads in MiXCR, one entry per CDR3 protein. The table lists roughly 4,000 distinct CDR3 sequences, 15% of them singletons. Their antigen targets remain unknown. The sample consisted of CD4+ T cells from blood, cultured in vitro. The receptors were sampled from a human donor who had recovered from COVID-19.

By share of the sample, this clonotype is medium-sized. This sequence joins TRBV10-3 and TRBJ1-5, with TRBD1 matching 8 bases. The CDR3 spans 15 residues. V trimming: 3 bases; J trimming: 4 bases; junction bases outside the gene matches: 5. The germline CDR1 and CDR2 sequences are ENHRY and SYGVKD. The chain's CDR3 is CAISDRQGANQPQHF. The CDR3 DNA follows: TGTGCCATCAGTGATCGGCAGGGGGCGAATCAGCCCCAGCATTTT.

This clonotype was seen a handful of times. This sequence joins TRBV30 and TRBJ1-6; D gene uncertain. V was shortened by 0 bases and J by 6 bases, with 6 bases between the two germline ends. CDR1 and CDR2 from the germline V gene are GTSNPN and SVGIG (reference sequence). The CDR3 length is 13 residues. This CDR3 reads CAWSVGINSPLHF. The DNA for the CDR3 is TGTGCCTGGAGTGTAGGCATTAATTCACCCCTCCACTTT.

V usage is TRBV4-1 and J usage is TRBJ1-4, with 7 bases matching TRBD1. The junction had 10 bases not matched to a gene; V was cut back by 1 base and J by 5 bases. CDR1 and CDR2 (germline): MGHRA, YSYEKL. This CDR3 comprises 17 residues. The CDR3 DNA reads TGCGCCAGCAGCCAAGGGCCGAGGATGGGACAGAATGAAAAACTGTTTTTT. Translating gives CASSQGPRMGQNEKLFF.

The CDR3 DNA is TGTGCCAGCAGCCCCCTGGGGGGCTCTGGGGCCAACGTCCTGACTTTC. This sequence encodes CASSPLGGSGANVLTF. V is TRBV5-6 and J is TRBJ2-6; D is perhaps TRBD2 (6 bases). CDR3 length equals 16 residues. V was clipped by 4 bases and J by 0 bases, with 11 bases between them. Germline V gives CDR1 SGHDT, CDR2 YYEEEE.

The sample holds a few counts of this clonotype. The chain combines TRBV30 with TRBJ1-3; D uncertain. Germline loops: CDR1 GTSNPN, CDR2 SVGIG (reference sequence). The CDR3 covers 13 residues. The V gene lost 3 bases and the J gene lost 4 bases, with 10 bases spanning the gap. The CDR3 loop is CAWRLPPGNTIYF. The CDR3 bases are TGTGCCTGGAGACTTCCGCCGGGAAACACCATATATTTT.

This clonotype ranks as large. The chain joins TRBV30 to TRBJ1-6; tentative D call: TRBD1 (5 bases). Germline V CDR1 and CDR2: GTSNPN, SVGIG (reference sequence). V lost 1 base, J lost 8 bases, and 9 bases lay in between. CDR3 size: 13 residues. The DNA of the CDR3 is TGTGCCTGGAGTGATGAGGGGTATTCACCCCTCCACTTT. Its translation is CAWSDEGYSPLHF.

This clonotype was seen more than once but under ten times. V is TRBV5-1 and J is TRBJ1-1; 9 bases agree with TRBD1. CDR1 and CDR2 (germline): SGHRS, YFSETQ. Unmatched junction bases numbered 8, after V lost 3 bases and J lost 8 bases. The CDR3 sequence is 14 residues long. In DNA, the CDR3 is TGCGCCAGCAGCTGGGGACAGGGCGCCCCAGAAGCTTTCTTT. Translating gives CASSWGQGAPEAFF.

In this sample, this clonotype is medium-sized. This sequence joins TRBV7-9 and TRBJ2-2, with D maybe TRBD1 (6 bases). From germline, CDR1 is SEHNR and CDR2 FQNEAQ (reference sequence). Trimming shortened V by 1 base and J by 3 bases, and 9 bases separated the two germline ends. The CDR3 has 15 residues. The CDR3 sequence is CASSLGQGHTGELFF. CDR3 nucleotide sequence: TGTGCCAGCAGCTTAGGGCAGGGGCACACCGGGGAGCTGTTTTTT. Drawing the rest from reference TRBV7-9 and TRBJ2-2, the complete variable domain is DTGVSQNPRHKITKRGQNVTFRCDPISEHNRLYWYRQTLGQGPEFLTYFQNEAQLEKSRLLSDRFSAERPKGSFSTLEIQRTEQGDSAMYLCASSLGQGHTGELFFGEGSRLTVL.

The J gene is TRBJ2-5, the V gene TRBV6-5; possibly TRBD1 or TRBD2 for D (5 bases each). From germline, CDR1 is MNHEY and CDR2 SVGAGI. V lost 2 bases and J 5 bases, leaving 15 bases between the germline ends. The CDR3 consists of 15 residues. CDR3 amino acids: CASSYTGQHGETQYF. DNA for the CDR3: TGTGCCAGCAGTTACACGGGGCAACATGGGGAGACCCAGTACTTC.

V usage is TRBV20-1 and J usage is TRBJ2-1; 11 bases map to TRBD2. This CDR3 region has 15 residues. Germline assignment: CDR1 DFQATT and CDR2 SNEGSKA (reference sequence). V shed 3 bases, J shed 0 bases, and the junction held 1 base outside the gene matches. CDR3 coding DNA: TGCAGTGCTAGGACTAGCGGGGACTCCTACAATGAGCAGTTCTTC. Its protein product is CSARTSGDSYNEQFF.

Concerning this clonotype: A clone one base away is much larger, so this may be a read error. This sequence joins TRBV6-1 and TRBJ2-3; TRBD2 is a possible D gene (6 bases). CDR1 is MNHNS and CDR2 is SASEGT in the germline V gene. V dropped 7 bases and J dropped 1 base, with 12 bases sitting between them. This CDR3 comprises 14 residues. This chain's CDR3 is CASKVGGRTDTQYF. The CDR3 DNA reads TGTGCCAGCAAGGTGGGAGGCCGCACAGATACGCAGTATTTT.

By share, this clonotype ranks as medium-sized (0.01 to 0.1%). This rearrangement joins TRBV20-1 to TRBJ1-1; D gene uncertain. The length of the CDR3 is 13 residues. From germline, CDR1 is DFQATT and CDR2 SNEGSKA (reference sequence). V was trimmed by 6 bases and J by 0 bases, leaving 11 bases between them. The CDR3 region has the DNA TGCAGTGCCACCTCTCCCGTGAACACTGAAGCTTTCTTT. Translating gives CSATSPVNTEAFF.

This clonotype has a handful of counts. The chain uses TRBV19 and TRBJ1-1; D remains ambiguous. Germline V gene lookup returns CDR1 LNHDA and CDR2 SQIVND (reference sequence). The CDR3 runs to 15 residues. The V and J ends lost 1 base and 0 bases respectively, with 9 bases between them. CDR3 nucleotide sequence: TGTGCCAGTAGTATAGGTCGCACTTTGAACACTGAAGCTTTCTTT. The encoded protein is CASSIGRTLNTEAFF. The variable domain in full, with the rest retrieved from reference TRBV19 and TRBJ1-1, is DGGITQSPKYLFRKEGQNVTLSCEQNLNHDAMYWYRQDPGQGLRLIYYSQIVNDFQKGDIAEGYSVSREKKESFPLTVTSAQKNPTAFYLCASSIGRTLNTEAFFGQGTRLTVV.

This clonotype is medium-sized (0.01 to 0.1%) within its sample. The V and J genes are TRBV6-1 and TRBJ1-2, with 9 bases identical to TRBD1. This CDR3 spans 15 amino acids. Looked up from germline, CDR1 is MNHNS and CDR2 is SASEGT. Germline trimming cut 6 bases from V and 3 bases from J; bases unmatched to any gene: 8. The CDR3 sequence: CASRPPGQGHYGYTF. The CDR3 region has the DNA TGTGCCAGCAGACCTCCGGGACAGGGTCACTATGGCTACACCTTC.

The chain joins TRBV20-1 to TRBJ2-7; possibly TRBD2 for D (5 bases). CDR1 and CDR2 (germline): DFQATT, SNEGSKA (reference sequence). The ends were cut back, 1 base at V and 2 bases at J, with 9 bases in the middle. CDR3 size: 13 residues. DNA for the CDR3: TGCAGTGCTAGAGGCGTGACTACCTACGAGCAGTACTTC. Translating gives CSARGVTTYEQYF.

This clonotype was counted only a few times. This sequence joins TRBV6-1 and TRBJ2-2; 12 bases are shared with TRBD2. V lost 5 bases to trimming and J lost 5 bases; unmatched junction nucleotides: 3. The CDR3 has 15 amino acids. Germline assignment: CDR1 MNHNS and CDR2 SASEGT. CDR3 sequence: CASSPGLAGTGELFF. The CDR3 DNA sequence: TGTGCCAGCAGTCCGGGACTAGCGGGTACCGGGGAGCTGTTTTTT.

The chain links TRBV5-1 to TRBJ2-3; TRBD2 aligns across 10 bases. V trimming: 0 bases; J trimming: 5 bases; junction bases outside the gene matches: 9. Germline CDR1 is SGHRS and CDR2 is YFSETQ. This CDR3 region has 17 residues. The CDR3 coding sequence is TGCGCCAGCAGCTTGGGCCTACTAGCGGGGACCGGAGATACGCAGTATTTT. Amino acid sequence: CASSLGLLAGTGDTQYF. Using reference TRBV5-1 and TRBJ2-3 for the parts outside the CDR3, the full variable domain is KAGVTQTPRYLIKTRGQQVTLSCSPISGHRSVSWYQQTPGQGLQFLFEYFSETQRNKGNFPGRFSGRQFSNSRSEMNVSTLELGDSALYLCASSLGLLAGTGDTQYFGPGTRLTVL.

This rearrangement joins TRBV9 to TRBJ2-3; D is unresolved. The CDR3 sequence is 12 residues long. From germline, CDR1 is SGDLS and CDR2 YYNGEE. Trimming left V 0 bases short and J 5 bases short, with 4 bases between. CDR3 in DNA: TGTGCCAGCAGCGTAGGAGAAGATACGCAGTATTTT. Protein product: CASSVGEDTQYF. Complete variable domain (other parts from reference TRBV9 and TRBJ2-3): DSGVTQTPKHLITATGQRVTLRCSPRSGDLSVYWYQQSLDQGLQFLIQYYNGEERAKGNILERFSAQQFPDLHSELNLSSLELGDSALYFCASSVGEDTQYFGPGTRLTVL.

This sequence joins TRBV12-3 or TRBV12-4 and TRBJ2-5; D call uncertain. Trimming removed 4 bases from V and 5 bases from J, with 5 bases in between. This CDR3 region has 11 residues. CDR3 DNA sequence: TGTGCCAGCAGTTATATGGAGACCCAGTACTTC. Amino acids: CASSYMETQYF.

This clonotype has more than one count but fewer than ten. For the CDR3, the DNA is TGCAGTGCTAGACCGAGCGGGGGACCCACAGATACGCAGTATTTT. Translating it yields CSARPSGGPTDTQYF. The chain has TRBV20-1 and TRBJ2-3; 8 bases align to TRBD2. The CDR3 runs 15 residues. V lost 2 bases and J lost 2; bases outside the gene matches: 6. The germline V gene has CDR1 DFQATT and CDR2 SNEGSKA (reference sequence).

This clonotype is medium-sized by share. The rearrangement joins TRBV27 to TRBJ1-2, with TRBD1 identical over 11 bases. With 8 bases clipped from V and 2 bases from J, the junction kept 10 bases outside the gene matches. Germline V CDR1 and CDR2: MNHEY, SMNVEV (reference sequence). This CDR3 has 16 amino acids. The DNA for the CDR3 is TGTGCCAGCCGAACCGGACAGGGGGCGCCGAACTATGGCTACACCTTC. Translating gives CASRTGQGAPNYGYTF.